These 10 T cell receptor beta chains originate from one sample sequenced in a study of CD8+CD57+ T cells in acquired aplastic anemia. For sequencing, patients were chosen who had shown expansion of CD8+CD57+ cells by flow cytometry. Investigators profiled TCR beta VDJ and CDR3 from genomic DNA template. TCRdb processed the reads anew with MiXCR; each CDR3 protein has one entry. The sample records about 190,000 distinct CDR3 sequences, 40% to 55% being singletons. Input material: sorted CD4+, CD8+, or CD8+CD57+ T cells (not recorded which) from PBMCs. The origin of the receptors is a human donor with aplastic anemia.

Turning to this clonotype: At one of its ends the junction is not consistent with the germline gene, which may arise from a read error. V gene TRBV24-1 combines with J gene TRBJ2-7, with D perhaps given as TRBD1 or TRBD2 (5 bases each). The CDR3 has 15 residues. The germline CDR1 and CDR2 sequences are KGHDR and SFDVKD. This CDR3 reads CATSRDGPRANEQYF. CDR3 sequence (DNA): TGCGCCACCAGTAGGGACGGCCCTAGGGCAAACGAGCAGTACTTC.

The chain is built from TRBV6-1 and TRBJ2-7; D is perhaps TRBD2 (6 bases). The CDR3 runs to 14 residues. Germline-derived CDR1 and CDR2 are MNHNS and SASEGT. Trimming removed 8 bases at V and 5 bases at J, with 19 bases between. This CDR3 reads CASSANGGYHEQYF. The CDR3 coding sequence is TGTGCCAGCTCGGCGAACGGGGGTTACCACGAGCAGTACTTC.

This clonotype was counted ten times or more. The chain is built from TRBV19 and TRBJ1-3; D uncertain. The ends were cut back, 1 base at V and 0 bases at J, with 10 bases in the middle. The CDR3 length is 16 residues. The germline gives CDR1 LNHDA, CDR2 SQIVND (reference sequence). The CDR3 coding sequence is TGTGCCAGTAGTATAGGTTGGAGAGCCTCTGGAAACACCATATATTTT. As protein: CASSIGWRASGNTIYF.

Details on this clonotype: Germline is not matched at one junction end, which may reflect a read error. The chain links TRBV7-2 to TRBJ2-7; the D is unclear. CDR1 is SGHTA, CDR2 FQGNSA, per germline. The CDR3 length is 14 residues. CDR3 coding DNA: TGTGCTAGCAGTCCGGACGAAACGATCCACGAGCAGTACTTC. Its protein is CASSPDETIHEQYF.

This clonotype has more than one count but fewer than ten. The chain employs TRBV20-1 and TRBJ1-2; D gene ambiguous. Germline V gene data show CDR1 as DFQATT and CDR2 as SNEGSKA (reference sequence). The CDR3 runs 13 residues. V was shortened by 4 bases and J by 4 bases, with 13 bases between the two germline ends. As DNA, the CDR3 is TGCAGTGCTAATCCCCTCGAGGCCTATGGCTACACCTTC. It translates to CSANPLEAYGYTF.

This chain joins TRBV30 and TRBJ2-5, with 10 bases lining up with TRBD2. Germline V gene sequence: CDR1 GTSNPN, CDR2 SVGIG (reference sequence). Germline trimming cut 5 bases from V and 1 base from J; bases unmatched to any gene: 4. The CDR3 has 14 residues. The CDR3 reads CAWGRTSGQETQYF. In nucleotides, the CDR3 is TGTGCCTGGGGGAGGACTAGCGGCCAAGAGACCCAGTACTTC.

This clonotype occurred many times. The chain employs TRBV5-1 and TRBJ1-1, with D possibly TRBD1 on 5 matching bases. The CDR3 is made up of 14 amino acids. Germline CDR1 reads SGHRS; CDR2 reads YFSETQ. V was clipped by 2 bases and J by 3 bases, with 11 bases between them. The CDR3 here is CASSFRGYDTEAFF. Here the CDR3 DNA reads TGCGCCAGCAGCTTCCGGGGGTACGACACTGAAGCTTTCTTT.

The chain employs TRBV5-4 and TRBJ1-2; possible D gene TRBD1, 6 bases. Germline loops: CDR1 SGHNT, CDR2 YYREEE (reference sequence). Trimming took off 0 bases at V and 3 bases at J, with 12 bases between the two ends. The CDR3 has 15 amino acids. CDR3: CASSLGGAQDYGYTF. The DNA for the CDR3 is TGTGCCAGCAGCTTGGGGGGGGCGCAAGACTATGGCTACACCTTC. Combining the CDR3 with reference TRBV5-4 and TRBJ1-2 gives the whole variable domain ETGVTQSPTHLIKTRGQQVTLRCSSQSGHNTVSWYQQALGQGPQFIFQYYREEENGRGNFPPRFSGLQFPNYSSELNVNALELDDSALYLCASSLGGAQDYGYTFGSGTRLTVV.

The chain combines TRBV27 with TRBJ2-2; TRBD1 is a possible D gene (6 bases). V was shortened by 6 bases and J by 4 bases, with 21 bases between the two germline ends. The V gene's germline CDR1 is MNHEY and CDR2 SMNVEV (reference sequence). This CDR3 comprises 17 residues. For the CDR3, the DNA is TGTGCCAGCAGCATGGGACATGGGGTTTCGGTCACCGGGGAGCTGTTTTTT. Its protein is CASSMGHGVSVTGELFF.

As for this clonotype: The CDR3 carries no conserved terminal phenylalanine or tryptophan, so it likely arises from a read error. The V and J genes are TRBV14 and TRBJ2-5, with 7 bases that match TRBD2. This CDR3 is 14 amino acids long. V was pared by 3 bases and J by 2 bases, with 3 bases of the junction left unmatched. Germline loops: CDR1 SGHDN, CDR2 FVKESK. CDR3 in amino acids: CASSHLAVQETQYY. CDR3 in DNA: TGTGCCAGCAGCCACCTAGCGGTACAAGAGACCCAGTACTAC.